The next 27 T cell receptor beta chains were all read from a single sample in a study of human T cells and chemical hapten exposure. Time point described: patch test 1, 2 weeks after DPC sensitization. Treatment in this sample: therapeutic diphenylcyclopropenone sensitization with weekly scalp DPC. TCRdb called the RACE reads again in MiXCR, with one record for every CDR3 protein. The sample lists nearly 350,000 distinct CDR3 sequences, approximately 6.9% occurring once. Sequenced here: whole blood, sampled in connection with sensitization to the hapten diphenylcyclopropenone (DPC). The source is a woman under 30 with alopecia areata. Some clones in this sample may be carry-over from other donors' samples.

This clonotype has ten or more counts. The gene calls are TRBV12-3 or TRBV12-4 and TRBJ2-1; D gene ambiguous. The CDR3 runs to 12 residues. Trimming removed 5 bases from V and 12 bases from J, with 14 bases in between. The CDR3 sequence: CASSLAVKAQFF. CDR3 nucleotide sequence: TGTGCCAGCAGTCTCGCAGTAAAGGCGCAGTTCTTC.

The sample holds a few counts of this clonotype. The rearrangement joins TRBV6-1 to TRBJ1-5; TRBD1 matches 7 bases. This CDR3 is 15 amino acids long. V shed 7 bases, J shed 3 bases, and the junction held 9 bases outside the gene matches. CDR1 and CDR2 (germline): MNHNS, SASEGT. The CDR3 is CASIPTTGNNQPQHF. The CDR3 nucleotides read TGTGCCAGCATTCCGACGACAGGGAACAATCAGCCCCAGCATTTT.

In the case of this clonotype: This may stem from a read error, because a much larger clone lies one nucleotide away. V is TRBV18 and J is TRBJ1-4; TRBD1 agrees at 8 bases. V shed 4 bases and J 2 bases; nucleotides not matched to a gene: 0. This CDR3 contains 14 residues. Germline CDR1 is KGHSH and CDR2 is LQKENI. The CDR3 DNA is TGTGCCAGCTCACGGACAGGGACTAATGAAAAACTGTTTTTT. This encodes CASSRTGTNEKLFF.

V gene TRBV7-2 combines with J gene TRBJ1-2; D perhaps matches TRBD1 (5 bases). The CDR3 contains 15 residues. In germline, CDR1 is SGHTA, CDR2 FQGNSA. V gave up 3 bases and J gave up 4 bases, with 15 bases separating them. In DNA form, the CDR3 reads TGTGCCAGCAGCTTTGACAGAAACCCTACCTATGGCTACACCTTC. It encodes CASSFDRNPTYGYTF.

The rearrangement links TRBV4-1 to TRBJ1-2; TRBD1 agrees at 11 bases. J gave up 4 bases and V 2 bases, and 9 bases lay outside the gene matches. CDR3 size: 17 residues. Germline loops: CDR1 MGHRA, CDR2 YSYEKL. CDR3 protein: CASSQKTGDRGVYGYTF. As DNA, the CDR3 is TGCGCCAGCAGCCAAAAAACTGGGGACAGGGGGGTCTATGGCTACACCTTC.

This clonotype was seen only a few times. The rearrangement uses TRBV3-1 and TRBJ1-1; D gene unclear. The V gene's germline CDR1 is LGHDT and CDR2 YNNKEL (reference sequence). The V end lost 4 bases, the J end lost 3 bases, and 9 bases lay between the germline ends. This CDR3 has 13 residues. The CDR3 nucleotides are TGTGCCAGCAGCCCCGGACCGTACACTGAAGCTTTCTTT. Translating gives CASSPGPYTEAFF.

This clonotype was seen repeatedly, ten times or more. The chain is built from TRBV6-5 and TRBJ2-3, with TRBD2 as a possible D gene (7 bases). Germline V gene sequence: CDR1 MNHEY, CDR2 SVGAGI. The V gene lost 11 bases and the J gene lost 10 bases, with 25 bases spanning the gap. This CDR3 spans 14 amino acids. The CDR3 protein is CAAGQNSGEGAQYF. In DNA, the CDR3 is TGTGCCGCGGGGCAAAACTCAGGGGAGGGGGCGCAGTATTTT.

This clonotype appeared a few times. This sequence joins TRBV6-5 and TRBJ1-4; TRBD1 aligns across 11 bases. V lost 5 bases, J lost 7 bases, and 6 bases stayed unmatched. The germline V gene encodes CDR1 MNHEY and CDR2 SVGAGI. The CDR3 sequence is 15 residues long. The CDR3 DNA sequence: TGTGCCAGCAGTGAGGGGACAGGGGGAGGTGAAAAACTGTTTTTT. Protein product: CASSEGTGGGEKLFF.

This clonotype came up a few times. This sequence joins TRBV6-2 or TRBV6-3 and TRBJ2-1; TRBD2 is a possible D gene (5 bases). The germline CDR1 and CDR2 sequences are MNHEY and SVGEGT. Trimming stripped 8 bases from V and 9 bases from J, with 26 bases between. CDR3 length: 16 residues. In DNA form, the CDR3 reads TGTGCCAGCCGAAGGTACCTAGCCAGTGAAAGGAGTGAGCAGTTCTTC. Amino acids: CASRRYLASERSEQFF.

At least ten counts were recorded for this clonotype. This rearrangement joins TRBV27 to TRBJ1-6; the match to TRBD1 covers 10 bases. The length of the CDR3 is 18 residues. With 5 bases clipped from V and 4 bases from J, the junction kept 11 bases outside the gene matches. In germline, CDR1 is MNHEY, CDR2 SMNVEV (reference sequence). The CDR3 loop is CASSTTPGQGTYNSPLHF. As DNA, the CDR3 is TGTGCCAGCAGTACGACTCCGGGACAGGGGACGTATAATTCACCCCTCCACTTT.

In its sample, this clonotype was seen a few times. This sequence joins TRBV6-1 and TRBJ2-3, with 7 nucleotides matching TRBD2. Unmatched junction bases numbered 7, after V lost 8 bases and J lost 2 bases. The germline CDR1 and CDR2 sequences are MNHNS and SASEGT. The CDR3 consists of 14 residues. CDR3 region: CASVRDYDTDTQYF. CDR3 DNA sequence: TGTGCCAGCGTACGGGACTACGACACAGATACGCAGTATTTT.

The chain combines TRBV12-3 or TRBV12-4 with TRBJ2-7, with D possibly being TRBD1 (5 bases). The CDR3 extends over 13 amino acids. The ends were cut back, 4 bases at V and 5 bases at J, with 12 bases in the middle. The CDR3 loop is CASSWGRSNEQYF. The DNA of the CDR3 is TGTGCCAGCAGTTGGGGCAGATCGAACGAGCAGTACTTC.

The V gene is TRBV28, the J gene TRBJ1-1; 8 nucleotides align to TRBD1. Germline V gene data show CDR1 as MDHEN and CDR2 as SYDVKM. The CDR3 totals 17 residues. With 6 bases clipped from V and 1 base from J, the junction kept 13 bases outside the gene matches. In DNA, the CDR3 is TGTGCCAGCAGCCTAGGCACGACAGGGGATAAGAACACTGAAGCTTTCTTT. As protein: CASSLGTTGDKNTEAFF.

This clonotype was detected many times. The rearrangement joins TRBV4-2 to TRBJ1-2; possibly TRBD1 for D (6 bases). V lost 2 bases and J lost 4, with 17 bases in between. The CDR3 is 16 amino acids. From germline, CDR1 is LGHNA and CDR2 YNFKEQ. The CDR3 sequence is CASSQKGPDRLYGYTF. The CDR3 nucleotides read TGTGCCAGCAGCCAAAAGGGTCCCGACAGGCTCTATGGCTACACCTTC.

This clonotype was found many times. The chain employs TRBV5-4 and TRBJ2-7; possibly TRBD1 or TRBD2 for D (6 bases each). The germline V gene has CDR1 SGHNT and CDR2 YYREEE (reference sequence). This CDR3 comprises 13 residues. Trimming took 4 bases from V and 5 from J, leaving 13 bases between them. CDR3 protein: CASSPGRGHEQYF. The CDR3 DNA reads TGTGCCAGCAGCCCCGGCCGGGGGCACGAGCAGTACTTC.

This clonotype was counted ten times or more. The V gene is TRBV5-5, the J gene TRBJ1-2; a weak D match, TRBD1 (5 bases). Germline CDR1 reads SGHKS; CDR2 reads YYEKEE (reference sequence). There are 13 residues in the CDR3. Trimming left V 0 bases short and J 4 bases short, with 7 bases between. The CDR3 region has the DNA TGTGCCAGCAGCTTGGTCGACAGCTATGGCTACACCTTC. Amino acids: CASSLVDSYGYTF. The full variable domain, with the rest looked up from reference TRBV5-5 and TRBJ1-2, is DAGVTQSPTHLIKTRGQQVTLRCSPISGHKSVSWYQQVLGQGPQFIFQYYEKEERGRGNFPDRFSARQFPNYSSELNVNALLLGDSALYLCASSLVDSYGYTFGSGTRLTVV.

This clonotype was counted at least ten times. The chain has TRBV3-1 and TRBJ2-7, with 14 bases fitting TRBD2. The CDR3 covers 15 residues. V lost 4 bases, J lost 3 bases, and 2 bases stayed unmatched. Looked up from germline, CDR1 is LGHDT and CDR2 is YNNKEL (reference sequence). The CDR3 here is CASSRGLAGDYEQYF. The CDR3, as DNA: TGTGCCAGCAGCCGGGGACTAGCGGGGGACTACGAGCAGTACTTC.

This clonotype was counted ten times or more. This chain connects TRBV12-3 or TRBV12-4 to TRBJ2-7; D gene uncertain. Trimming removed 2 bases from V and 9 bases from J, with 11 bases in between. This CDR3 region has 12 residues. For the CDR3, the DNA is TGTGCCAGCAGTTTAAGAAAGATCGGGCAGTACTTC. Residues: CASSLRKIGQYF.

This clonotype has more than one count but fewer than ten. CDR3 protein: CASSVEPMNTEAFF. CDR3 bases: TGTGCCAGCAGCGTAGAACCCATGAACACTGAAGCTTTCTTT. The chain joins TRBV9 to TRBJ1-1; D uncertain. Trimming took off 0 bases at V and 0 bases at J, with 6 bases between the two ends. The germline V gene has CDR1 SGDLS and CDR2 YYNGEE. The length of the CDR3 is 14 residues.

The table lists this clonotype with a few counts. The CDR3 DNA reads as TGTGCCAGCAGCTTGGGCCGGGGGGCCGCAGATACGCAGTATTTT. Translated, it gives CASSLGRGAADTQYF. The genes are TRBV7-6 and TRBJ2-3, with D tentatively TRBD2 (7 bases). V was shortened by 3 bases and J by 4 bases, with 14 bases between the two germline ends. This CDR3 is built from 15 residues. CDR1 SGHVS and CDR2 FNYEAQ come from the germline V gene.

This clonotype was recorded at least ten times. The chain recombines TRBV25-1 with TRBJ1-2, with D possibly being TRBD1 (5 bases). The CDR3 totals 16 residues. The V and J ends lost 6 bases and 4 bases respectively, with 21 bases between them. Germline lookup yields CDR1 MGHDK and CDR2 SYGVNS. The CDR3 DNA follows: TGTGCCAGCAGCTCTGAGGGGCCCTACAGTGGCTATGGCTACACCTTC. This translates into CASSSEGPYSGYGYTF.

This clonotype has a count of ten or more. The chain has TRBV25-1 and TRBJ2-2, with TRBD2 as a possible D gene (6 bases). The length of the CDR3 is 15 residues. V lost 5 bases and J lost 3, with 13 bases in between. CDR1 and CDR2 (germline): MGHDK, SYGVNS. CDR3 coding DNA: TGTGCCAGCAGTTCGGCGGGGAGCCACACCGGGGAGCTGTTTTTT. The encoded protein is CASSSAGSHTGELFF.

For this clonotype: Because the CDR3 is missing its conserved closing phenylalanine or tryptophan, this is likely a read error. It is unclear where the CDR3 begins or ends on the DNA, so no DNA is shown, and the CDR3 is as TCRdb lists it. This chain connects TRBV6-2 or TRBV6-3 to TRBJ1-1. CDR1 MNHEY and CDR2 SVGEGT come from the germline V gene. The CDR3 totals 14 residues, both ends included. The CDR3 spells CASRTRIGEAFLVA.

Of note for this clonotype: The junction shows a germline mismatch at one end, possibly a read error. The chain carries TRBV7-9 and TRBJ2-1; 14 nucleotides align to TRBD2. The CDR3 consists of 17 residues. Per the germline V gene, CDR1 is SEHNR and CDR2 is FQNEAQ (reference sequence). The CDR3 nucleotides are TGTGCCAGCAGCCTAGCGAGGACTAGCGGGGGGCACAATGAGCAGTTCTTC. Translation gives CASSLARTSGGHNEQFF. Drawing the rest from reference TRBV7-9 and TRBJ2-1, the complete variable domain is DTGVSQNPRHKITKRGQNVTFRCDPISEHNRLYWYRQTLGQGPEFLTYFQNEAQLEKSRLLSDRFSAERPKGSFSTLEIQRTEQGDSAMYLCASSLARTSGGHNEQFFGPGTRLTVL.

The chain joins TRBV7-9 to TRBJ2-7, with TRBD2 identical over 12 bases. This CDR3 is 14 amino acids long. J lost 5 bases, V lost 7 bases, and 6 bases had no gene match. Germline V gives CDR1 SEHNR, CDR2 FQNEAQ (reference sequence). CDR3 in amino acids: CASTPSGGGDEQYF. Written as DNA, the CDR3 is TGTGCCAGCACCCCTAGCGGGGGGGGGGACGAGCAGTACTTC.

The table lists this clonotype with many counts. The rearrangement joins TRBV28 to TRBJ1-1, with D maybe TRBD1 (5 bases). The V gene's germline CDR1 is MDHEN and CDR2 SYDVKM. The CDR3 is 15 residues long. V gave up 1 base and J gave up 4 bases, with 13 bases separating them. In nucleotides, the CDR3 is TGTGCCAGCAGTTTATTATTGACTGGGGGCACTGAAGCTTTCTTT. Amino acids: CASSLLLTGGTEAFF.

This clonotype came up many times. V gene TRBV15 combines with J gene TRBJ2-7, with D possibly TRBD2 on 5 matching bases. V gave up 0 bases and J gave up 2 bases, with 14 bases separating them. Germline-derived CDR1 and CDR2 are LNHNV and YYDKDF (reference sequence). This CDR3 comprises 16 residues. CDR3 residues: CATSRDYEGSAYEQYF. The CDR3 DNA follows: TGTGCCACCAGCAGAGATTACGAGGGCAGTGCCTACGAGCAGTACTTC. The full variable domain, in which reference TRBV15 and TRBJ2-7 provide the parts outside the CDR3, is DAMVIQNPRYQVTQFGKPVTLSCSQTLNHNVMYWYQQKSSQAPKLLFHYYDKDFNNEADTPDNFQSRRPNTSFCFLDIRSPGLGDTAMYLCATSRDYEGSAYEQYFGPGTRLTVT.